The clone carrying this T cell receptor (beta chain) was observed at least ten times. Documented time point: newly diagnosed GD, antithyroid drugs for less than 3 months. Making the TCR library involved RNA that had been extracted from PBMCs. These data come from a study of regulatory T cells in long-lasting Graves disease. V gave up 6 bases and J gave up 15 bases; unmatched junction bases: 18. CDR3 length: 16 amino acids. Sequencing libraries for TCR beta were prepared with iRepertoire HTBI primers and Arm-PCR of CDR3 regions. TCRdb passed the multiplex PCR reads through MiXCR, listing each CDR3 protein once. The sample lists 390,000 or so distinct CDR3 sequences; about 11% were seen once. These data were also filed under a second study, of T cells in Graves' hyperthyroidism and ophthalmopathy.

The chain is built from TRBV12-3 or TRBV12-4 and TRBJ1-6; TRBD1 aligns across 9 bases. The receptor was isolated from a woman in her late teens or twenties with Graves disease. The sequencing used peripheral blood mononuclear cells (PBMCs), collected at new diagnosis, from a patient treated with antithyroid drugs. The CDR3 coding sequence is TGTGCCAGCAGCACAAACCCGGGACAGGGCCAATGGAACCTCCACTTT. This gives the protein CASSTNPGQGQWNLHF.